Shown below are 11 T cell receptor beta chains from a single sample sequenced in a study of blood T cell repertoires in COVID-19. Generated by immunoSEQ multiplex PCR, the TCRdb table keeps only in-frame clones and is missing some. The table records about 310,000 clones, approximately 91% of them present only once. The sample was PBMCs or T cells enriched from blood (not recorded which). The receptors shown here come from a woman in her thirties or forties who had recovered from COVID-19.

This chain joins TRBV2 and TRBJ1-3; tentative D call: TRBD1 (6 bases). V lost 1 base, J lost 1 base, and 8 bases lay in between. CDR3 length equals 15 residues. The germline V gene has CDR1 SNHLY and CDR2 FYNNEI. The CDR3 sequence is CASSEGTASGNTIYF. The CDR3 DNA follows: TGTGCCAGCAGTGAAGGGACAGCGTCTGGAAACACCATATATTTT.

This clone was seen once. V usage is TRBV19 and J usage is TRBJ1-6; D gene uncertain. This CDR3 is built from 16 residues. Looked up from germline, CDR1 is LNHDA and CDR2 is SQIVND (reference sequence). Deletions cut 3 bases from V and 0 bases from J, with 9 bases between. The CDR3 sequence is CASSIDGSSYNSPLHF. CDR3 coding DNA: TGTGCCAGTAGTATCGACGGGAGCTCCTATAATTCACCCCTCCACTTT.

J is TRBJ2-1 and V is TRBV11-2, with unresolved D. CDR3 length equals 14 residues. Trimming left V 0 bases short and J 8 bases short, with 11 bases between. Germline V lookup: CDR1 SGHAT, CDR2 FQNNGV. The CDR3 here is CASSLDPMLHEQFF. The CDR3 DNA sequence: TGTGCCAGCAGCTTAGATCCAATGCTACATGAGCAGTTCTTC.

The V call is TRBV3-1 (or the pseudogene TRBV3-2), the J call TRBJ1-4; 7 bases are a match to TRBD1. Per germline, CDR1 LGHDT and CDR2 YNNKEL (reference sequence). V lost 1 base and J lost 4; bases outside the gene matches: 9. The CDR3 runs to 17 residues. The DNA for the CDR3 is TGTGCCAGCAGCCAAGGTCCGACAGGGACTTATAATGAAAAACTGTTTTTT. This translates into CASSQGPTGTYNEKLFF.

The chain couples TRBV7-9 to TRBJ1-5; TRBD1 might be the D (6 bases). The CDR3 spans 15 residues. The germline V and J ends were trimmed by 2 bases and 9 bases, with 17 bases remaining between them. Looked up from germline, CDR1 is SEHNR and CDR2 is FQNEAQ (reference sequence). The CDR3: CASSLPRGGDGPQHF. CDR3 DNA sequence: TGTGCCAGCAGCTTACCCCGAGGGGGTGACGGGCCCCAGCATTTT.

The chain has TRBV7-6 and TRBJ1-3, with TRBD1 as a possible D gene (6 bases). The CDR3 has 18 residues. V lost 5 bases and J 4 bases, leaving 24 bases between the germline ends. Germline V lookup: CDR1 SGHVS, CDR2 FNYEAQ. The CDR3 protein is CASSLTSIRTGQGNTIYF. DNA of the CDR3: TGTGCCAGCAGCCTAACTTCGATTAGAACAGGGCAAGGAAACACCATATATTTT.

This clone was counted once. The chain links TRBV6-4 to TRBJ2-2; the match to TRBD2 covers 7 bases. Germline values: CDR1 MRHNA, CDR2 SNTAGT. The CDR3 runs to 14 residues. The V gene end was trimmed by 6 bases and the J gene end by 4 bases; junction bases not matched to a gene: 5. The CDR3 DNA sequence: TGTGCCAGCAGGCGGGAGCCCCCCACCGGGGAGCTGTTTTTT. Translation gives CASRREPPTGELFF.

The chain recombines TRBV3-1 (or the pseudogene TRBV3-2) with TRBJ2-3; D is unresolved. V lost 3 bases and J 5 bases, leaving 9 bases between the germline ends. The CDR3 length is 13 residues. Germline CDR1 LGHDT, CDR2 YNNKEL (reference sequence). In DNA form, the CDR3 reads TGTGCCAGCAGCCAGGAGATAGGAGATACGCAGTATTTT. This codes for CASSQEIGDTQYF.

The chain uses TRBV12-3 or TRBV12-4 and TRBJ2-2; 7 bases are shared with TRBD2. CDR3 length: 13 residues. V shed 6 bases, J shed 6 bases, and the junction held 4 bases outside the gene matches. The CDR3 region has the DNA TGTGCCAGCAGCCGTACTAGCGCCGGGGAGCTGTTTTTT. Protein: CASSRTSAGELFF.

The chain uses TRBV9 and TRBJ2-5; maybe TRBD2 (6 bases). CDR3 length: 13 amino acids. Trimming left V 5 bases short and J 4 bases short, with 12 bases between. Germline V gives CDR1 SGDLS, CDR2 YYNGEE. CDR3 amino acids: CASSEMGGETQYF. The CDR3 nucleotides are TGTGCCAGCAGTGAGATGGGGGGAGAGACCCAGTACTTC.

The J gene is TRBJ2-1, the V gene TRBV5-1, with 7 bases matching TRBD1. V was clipped by 4 bases and J by 6 bases; unmatched bases: 4. CDR3 length: 13 residues. Germline V gene sequence: CDR1 SGHRS, CDR2 YFSETQ. The CDR3 protein is CASSDRAGNEQFF. In nucleotides, the CDR3 is TGCGCCAGCAGCGACAGGGCGGGCAATGAGCAGTTCTTC.